This T cell receptor (beta chain) was sequenced during a study of pediatric ulcerative colitis. Profiled with immunoSEQ multiplex PCR; TCRdb holds only in-frame clones, not every one. Found here are around 68,000 clones, around four fifths of them singletons; the top ten hold roughly 5.2%. In germline, CDR1 is ENHRY, CDR2 SYGVKD. The trim removed 0 bases at V and 1 base at J, leaving 3 bases unmatched. CDR3 length: 16 amino acids. The diagnostic colonoscopy in ulcerative colitis patients preceded any immunosuppressive treatment. Worth noting for this clone: Its antigen is not identified.

Study conclusions and caveats: Repertoires came from total lymphocyte DNA, so rare subsets like regulatory T cells may be missed. A couple of patients' blood samples yielded substantially fewer templates. No controls had the two rectal clonotypes shared by ulcerative colitis patients.

This TCR came from a boy younger than 18 with moderate ulcerative colitis. The sequenced sample was blood. The V call is TRBV10-3, the J call TRBJ2-7, with 10 positions matching TRBD2. The CDR3 region is CAISESASGSSYEQYF. For the CDR3, the DNA is TGTGCCATCAGTGAGTCTGCTAGCGGGAGTTCCTACGAGCAGTACTTC.